The source of this T cell receptor (beta chain) is a study of beta chain features in type 1 diabetes. General study results and limits: Moderate yet significant TCRB CDR3 shortening was seen in Type 1 diabetes patients in all four CD4+ subsets.

V dropped 5 bases and J dropped 3; count of bases not matched to a gene: 2. This CDR3 comprises 13 residues. Germline CDR1 reads SGHTA; CDR2 reads FQGTGA. Expressed TCRB transcripts were sequenced after all isolated RNA was converted to cDNA. The data were produced by immunoSEQ multiplex PCR, yet TCRdb's version contains in-frame clones alone and is incomplete. In the table there are about 360,000 clones, around 13% of which are singletons. This clone was seen a handful of times. The antigen is unknown. This chain uses TRBV7-3 with TRBJ2-5; 8 nucleotides agree with TRBD1. Material for sequencing was naive CD4+ T cells from blood. The sequence was collected from a woman aged 18 to 35 with type 1 diabetes. Here the CDR3 reads CASSAGQEETQYF. The CDR3 DNA reads as TGTGCCAGCAGCGCGGGACAGGAAGAGACCCAGTACTTC. The entire variable domain, with the rest obtained from reference TRBV7-3 and TRBJ2-5, is as follows: GAGVSQTPSNKVTEKGKYVELRCDPISGHTALYWYRQSLGQGPEFLIYFQGTGAADDSGLPNDRFFAVRPEGSVSTLKIQRTERGDSAVYLCASSAGQEETQYFGPGTRLLVL.